One sample yielded the 30 T cell receptor beta chains listed below, sequenced in a study of T cell responses to AZD1222 COVID-19 vaccine (dated by TCRdb to about 2021). This sample's time point label indicates: baseline before first vaccination. The treatment or condition label of this sample denotes: meningococcal conjugate vaccine given as trial control. Libraries were prepared through the immunoSEQ multiplex PCR assay. TCRdb limited this immuneACCESS table to in-frame rearrangements with V and J called. A share of clones is missing; checked studies link under half to unresolved V genes, and the rest is unexplained. Recorded for this sample are about 130,000 clones; about 90% of them occurred a single time. The ten largest clones take up about 4.3% of the sample. The input for sequencing was peripheral blood, taken on day 0 of MenACWY control vaccination. These receptors were obtained from an adult in good health.

The CDR3 bases are TGTGCCAGCAGCTTATTCTCGGGTCTCCAAGAGACCCAGTACTTC. Its translation: CASSLFSGLQETQYF. This chain uses TRBV7-2 with TRBJ2-5; D remains ambiguous. CDR1 is SGHTA, CDR2 FQGNSA, per germline. V was cut by 2 bases and J by 1 base, with 11 bases left in between. The CDR3 covers 15 residues. Supplemented by reference TRBV7-2 and TRBJ2-5, the full variable domain reads GAGVSQSPSNKVTEKGKDVELRCDPISGHTALYWYRQSLGQGLEFLIYFQGNSAPDKSGLPSDRFSAERTGGSVSTLTIQRTQQEDSAVYLCASSLFSGLQETQYFGPGTRLLVL.

V gene TRBV6-1 combines with J gene TRBJ1-1, with 10 bases lining up with TRBD1. CDR3 size: 16 residues. The germline V gene encodes CDR1 MNHNS and CDR2 SASEGT. V dropped 4 bases and J dropped 4; count of bases not matched to a gene: 9. Written as DNA, the CDR3 is TGTGCCAGCAGTGTAGGGGACAGGGGTCTTCGCACTGAAGCTTTCTTT. Residues: CASSVGDRGLRTEAFF.

The genes are TRBV6-5 and TRBJ2-1, with 10 bases matching TRBD2. The CDR3 length is 14 residues. V gave up 8 bases and J gave up 2 bases; unmatched junction bases: 3. Germline CDR1 MNHEY, CDR2 SVGAGI. This chain's CDR3 is CASWSGRAYNEQFF. The CDR3 region has the DNA TGTGCCAGCTGGAGCGGGAGGGCCTACAATGAGCAGTTCTTC.

The chain has TRBV28 and TRBJ1-2, with a possible D match to TRBD1 (5 bases). V lost 3 bases and J 8 bases, leaving 10 bases between the germline ends. Germline V gene data show CDR1 as MDHEN and CDR2 as SYDVKM. The CDR3 has 12 residues. For the CDR3, the DNA is TGTGCCAGCAGTTTTTCCGGGGGGGGCTACACCTTC. It encodes CASSFSGGGYTF.

The rearrangement uses TRBV9 and TRBJ1-2; D gene uncertain. The CDR3 is 14 amino acids. Trimming shortened V by 1 base and J by 5 bases, and 12 bases separated the two germline ends. Germline V gene data show CDR1 as SGDLS and CDR2 as YYNGEE. CDR3 amino acids: CASSVSPAIYGYTF. The CDR3 coding sequence is TGTGCCAGCAGCGTATCCCCGGCCATATATGGCTACACCTTC.

The chain links TRBV5-4 to TRBJ2-3; possibly TRBD1 or TRBD2 for D (6 bases each). CDR1 and CDR2 (germline): SGHNT, YYREEE (reference sequence). This CDR3 comprises 17 residues. Trimming pared 0 bases from V and 7 bases from J, leaving 21 bases between. CDR3 nucleotide sequence: TGTGCCAGCAGCTTGGGAGGGGGGCGCTCAAGTACATATACGCAGTATTTT. Protein sequence: CASSLGGGRSSTYTQYF.

The chain has TRBV7-6 and TRBJ2-7; no clear D gene. Germline loops: CDR1 SGHVS, CDR2 FNYEAQ. The CDR3 spans 12 residues. Trimming cost V 4 bases and J 7 bases, with 11 bases left between them. The CDR3 sequence is CASSSGSSEQYF. The CDR3 DNA reads as TGTGCCAGCAGCTCCGGGTCCTCGGAGCAGTACTTC.

The chain couples TRBV27 to TRBJ1-2, with 8 bases lining up with TRBD1. This CDR3 has 13 residues. CDR1 and CDR2 (germline): MNHEY, SMNVEV (reference sequence). Trimming removed 5 bases from V and 7 bases from J; junction bases left unmatched: 6. CDR3 nucleotides: TGTGCCAGCAGTCCGTGGACAGGGTCTGGCTACACCTTC. It specifies CASSPWTGSGYTF.

The DNA of the CDR3 is TGTGCCAGCAGCCAAGATATGATAATAGCCAAAAACATTCAGTACTTC. It codes for CASSQDMIIAKNIQYF. The chain has TRBV3-1 (or the pseudogene TRBV3-2) and TRBJ2-4; no definite D call. The V gene's germline CDR1 is LGHDT and CDR2 YNNKEL (reference sequence). CDR3 size: 16 residues. Trimming removed 0 bases at V and 0 bases at J, with 9 bases between.

The chain uses TRBV7-9 and TRBJ2-1; D uncertain. The CDR3 spans 16 residues. Germline lookup yields CDR1 SEHNR and CDR2 FQNEAQ (reference sequence). V lost 5 bases to trimming and J lost 0 bases, with 14 bases between them. This CDR3 reads CASSPAQSPSYNEQFF. DNA of the CDR3: TGTGCCAGCAGCCCCGCACAGAGCCCCTCCTACAATGAGCAGTTCTTC. Full variable domain (rest looked up from reference TRBV7-9 and TRBJ2-1): DTGVSQNPRHKITKRGQNVTFRCDPISEHNRLYWYRQTLGQGPEFLTYFQNEAQLEKSRLLSDRFSAERPKGSFSTLEIQRTEQGDSAMYLCASSPAQSPSYNEQFFGPGTRLTVL.

This chain joins TRBV12-2 and TRBJ2-3; TRBD1 reflects the table's D call only, with no check against the DNA. TRBV12-2 is deemed a pseudogene. This CDR3 region has 13 residues. CDR3: CASRQGGTDTQYF. For the CDR3, the DNA is TGTGCAAGTCGCCAGGGCGGCACAGATACGCAGTATTTT.

Comment on this clone: This same CDR3 is encoded by further DNA sequences in the sample. The V and J genes are TRBV9 and TRBJ1-1; TRBD1 is a possible D gene (6 bases). V dropped 0 bases and J dropped 4 bases, with 22 bases sitting between them. This CDR3 spans 18 amino acids. Germline CDR1 SGDLS, CDR2 YYNGEE. CDR3 protein: CASSVEAGHSNVFTEAFF. The CDR3 bases are TGTGCCAGCAGCGTAGAGGCGGGACACTCCAATGTCTTCACTGAAGCTTTCTTT. The full variable domain, rest sourced from reference TRBV9 and TRBJ1-1, is DSGVTQTPKHLITATGQRVTLRCSPRSGDLSVYWYQQSLDQGLQFLIQYYNGEERAKGNILERFSAQQFPDLHSELNLSSLELGDSALYFCASSVEAGHSNVFTEAFFGQGTRLTVV.

The J gene is TRBJ1-1, the V gene TRBV30, with D uncertain. The ends were cut back, 3 bases at V and 1 base at J, with 3 bases in the middle. Germline V gene sequence: CDR1 GTSNPN, CDR2 SVGIG (reference sequence). There are 11 residues in the CDR3. CDR3 DNA: TGTGCCTGGAGAAGGAACACTGAAGCTTTCTTT. Protein: CAWRRNTEAFF.

The J gene is TRBJ2-1, the V gene TRBV11-2; 13 bases are shared with TRBD2. Germline V gene lookup returns CDR1 SGHAT and CDR2 FQNNGV. V gave up 5 bases and J gave up 0 bases; unmatched junction bases: 10. The CDR3 loop spans 19 amino acids. The CDR3 loop is CASSPELAGGRSSYNEQFF. CDR3 nucleotide sequence: TGTGCCAGCAGCCCCGAACTAGCGGGGGGGCGTAGCTCCTACAATGAGCAGTTCTTC.

This chain connects TRBV28 to TRBJ1-4; D uncertain. V lost 2 bases, J lost 1 base, and 17 bases lay in between. The CDR3 consists of 18 residues. Germline V CDR1 and CDR2: MDHEN, SYDVKM. The CDR3 bases are TGTGCCAGCAGTTTACCGGGTGGGTCCGCCAGAACTAATGAAAAACTGTTTTTT. Amino acid sequence: CASSLPGGSARTNEKLFF.

This clone was found once. In DNA, the CDR3 is TGTGCCAGCAGCTCTGGACAGGGTATAAATGAAAAACTGTTTTTT. Protein: CASSSGQGINEKLFF. The V call is TRBV7-9, the J call TRBJ1-4, with 8 bases lining up with TRBD1. Germline CDR1 is SEHNR and CDR2 is FQNEAQ (reference sequence). The CDR3 runs 15 residues. The trim removed 4 bases at V and 5 bases at J, leaving 6 bases unmatched.

The chain carries TRBV2 and TRBJ1-6; tentatively, D is TRBD1 (5 bases). Germline assignment: CDR1 SNHLY and CDR2 FYNNEI. CDR3 size: 15 residues. The V gene lost 6 bases and the J gene lost 0 bases, with 9 bases spanning the gap. The CDR3 reads CASRGDSSYNSPLHF. The CDR3 DNA reads as TGTGCCAGCAGGGGAGACAGCTCCTATAATTCACCCCTCCACTTT.

This chain links TRBV5-1 with TRBJ2-7; 7 bases are shared with TRBD2. V gave up 4 bases and J gave up 2 bases; unmatched junction bases: 3. This CDR3 is built from 13 residues. The germline V gene encodes CDR1 SGHRS and CDR2 YFSETQ. The CDR3 region has the DNA TGCGCCAGCAGCGTGGGACTAACCTACGAGCAGTACTTC. Residues: CASSVGLTYEQYF.

The chain combines TRBV11-3 with TRBJ2-2, with TRBD2 matching over 10 bases. J was trimmed by 3 bases and V by 5 bases; bases with no gene match: 3. The CDR3 extends over 15 amino acids. Germline V gene data show CDR1 as SGHNT and CDR2 as YENEEA. For the CDR3, the DNA is TGTGCCAGCAGCAAGCTAGCGGGGGACACCGGGGAGCTGTTTTTT. It codes for CASSKLAGDTGELFF.

This chain joins TRBV6-5 and TRBJ2-2; D is unresolved. With 2 bases removed from V and 6 bases from J, the gap between germline ends came to 7 bases. CDR1 is MNHEY, CDR2 SVGAGI, per germline. This CDR3 has 13 amino acids. The CDR3 spells CASSYGRSGELFF. CDR3 nucleotide sequence: TGTGCCAGCAGTTACGGACGGTCCGGGGAGCTGTTTTTT.

The gene calls are TRBV29-1 and TRBJ1-6, with TRBD1 as a possible D gene (5 bases). The CDR3 spans 14 residues. The germline V gene has CDR1 SQVTM and CDR2 ANQGSEA. With 4 bases removed from V and 7 bases from J, the gap between germline ends came to 14 bases. The CDR3 DNA reads TGCAGCGTTGTAGAGGGCAGGGAAAATTCACCCCTCCACTTT. This gives the protein CSVVEGRENSPLHF. The full variable domain, rest sourced from reference TRBV29-1 and TRBJ1-6, is SAVISQKPSRDICQRGTSLTIQCQVDSQVTMMFWYRQQPGQSLTLIATANQGSEATYESGFVIDKFPISRPNLTFSTLTVSNMSPEDSSIYLCSVVEGRENSPLHFGNGTRLTVT.

This chain uses TRBV25-1 with TRBJ1-4; weak D call: TRBD1 (5 bases). The CDR3 is 14 amino acids. Germline V CDR1 and CDR2: MGHDK, SYGVNS. With 3 bases removed from V and 4 bases from J, the gap between germline ends came to 9 bases. CDR3 nucleotides: TGTGCCAGCAGTGATGACAGTCGTAATGAAAAACTGTTTTTT. Protein product: CASSDDSRNEKLFF. Full variable domain (remainder filled in from reference TRBV25-1 and TRBJ1-4): EADIYQTPRYLVIGTGKKITLECSQTMGHDKMYWYQQDPGMELHLIHYSYGVNSTEKGDLSSESTVSRIRTEHFPLTLESARPSHTSQYLCASSDDSRNEKLFFGSGTQLSVL.

The chain combines TRBV11-2 with TRBJ2-7; 8 positions agree with TRBD1. Germline CDR1 reads SGHAT; CDR2 reads FQNNGV. V was pared by 2 bases and J by 10 bases, with 7 bases of the junction left unmatched. This CDR3 is 13 amino acids long. The CDR3 reads CASSLRGQASQYF. The CDR3 bases are TGTGCCAGCAGCTTAAGGGGACAGGCCTCTCAGTACTTC.

The chain has TRBV19 and TRBJ1-1, with 9 bases lining up with TRBD1. There are 13 residues in the CDR3. V dropped 5 bases and J dropped 7; count of bases not matched to a gene: 5. The germline CDR1 and CDR2 sequences are LNHDA and SQIVND (reference sequence). Written as DNA, the CDR3 is TGTGCCAGTAGTTTGGGACAGGGTTTTGAAGCTTTCTTT. It yields the protein CASSLGQGFEAFF.

This chain joins TRBV2 and TRBJ1-5; TRBD1 matches 7 bases. Trimming cost V 6 bases and J 0 bases; bases outside gene matches: 5. The germline V gene has CDR1 SNHLY and CDR2 FYNNEI. This CDR3 region has 15 residues. As DNA, the CDR3 is TGTGCCAGCAGCGGGGGACAGACTAGCAATCAGCCCCAGCATTTT. Protein product: CASSGGQTSNQPQHF.

The gene calls are TRBV11-2 and TRBJ1-2; D call uncertain. The CDR3 extends over 16 amino acids. Trimming removed 2 bases at V and 4 bases at J, with 17 bases between. CDR1 is SGHAT and CDR2 is FQNNGV in the germline V gene. The CDR3 nucleotides are TGTGCCAGCAGCTTAATCGCCGGTCGCTCGGGCTATGGCTACACCTTC. This encodes CASSLIAGRSGYGYTF.

The chain carries TRBV7-2 and TRBJ1-4; D not certain. Germline lookup yields CDR1 SGHTA and CDR2 FQGNSA. Trimming stripped 1 base from V and 7 bases from J, with 7 bases between. The CDR3 spans 13 residues. The CDR3 is CASSLGVLEKLFF. For the CDR3, the DNA is TGTGCCAGCAGCTTAGGGGTTCTTGAAAAACTGTTTTTT.

With respect to this clone: Mismatch with germline at one junction end may stem from a read error. V is TRBV2 and J is TRBJ1-2, with D unclear. The CDR3 runs 12 residues. Germline-derived CDR1 and CDR2 are SNHLY and FYNNEI. CDR3 residues: CASSEGAWEASF. CDR3 DNA: TGTGCCAGCAGTGAAGGGGCCTGGGAAGCGTCCTTC.

J is TRBJ2-1 and V is TRBV7-2; 9 positions agree with TRBD2. This CDR3 has 15 residues. Looked up from germline, CDR1 is SGHTA and CDR2 is FQGNSA. V lost 3 bases, J lost 7 bases, and 7 bases stayed unmatched. CDR3 region: CASSLGGGVTNEQFF. Here the CDR3 DNA reads TGTGCCAGCAGCTTGGGCGGGGGGGTGACAAATGAGCAGTTCTTC.

This chain links TRBV4-1 with TRBJ1-2, with 9 nucleotides matching TRBD1. The CDR3 contains 16 residues. Germline V gene lookup returns CDR1 MGHRA and CDR2 YSYEKL. V lost 1 base, J lost 4 bases, and 7 bases stayed unmatched. The CDR3 loop reads CASSQVWTGETYGYTF. CDR3 in DNA: TGCGCCAGCAGCCAAGTTTGGACAGGGGAAACCTATGGCTACACCTTC.